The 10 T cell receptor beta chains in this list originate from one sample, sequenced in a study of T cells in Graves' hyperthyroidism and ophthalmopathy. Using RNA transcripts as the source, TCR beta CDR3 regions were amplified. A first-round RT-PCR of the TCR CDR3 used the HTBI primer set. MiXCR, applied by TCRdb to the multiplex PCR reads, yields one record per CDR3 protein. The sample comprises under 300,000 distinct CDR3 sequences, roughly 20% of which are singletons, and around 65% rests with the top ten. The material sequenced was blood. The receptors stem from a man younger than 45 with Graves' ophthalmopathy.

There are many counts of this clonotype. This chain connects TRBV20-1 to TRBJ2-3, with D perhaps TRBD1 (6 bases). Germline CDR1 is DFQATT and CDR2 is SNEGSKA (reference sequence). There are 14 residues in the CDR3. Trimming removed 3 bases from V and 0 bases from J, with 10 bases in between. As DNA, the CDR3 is TGCAGTGCTAGGGACAGCCTTAGCACAGATACGCAGTATTTT. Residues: CSARDSLSTDTQYF.

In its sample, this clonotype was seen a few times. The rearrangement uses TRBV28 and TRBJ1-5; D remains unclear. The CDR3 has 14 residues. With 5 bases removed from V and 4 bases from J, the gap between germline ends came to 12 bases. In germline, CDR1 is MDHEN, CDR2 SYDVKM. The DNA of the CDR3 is TGTGCCAGCAGTCCGAGCTTCGGTAATCAGCCCCAGCATTTT. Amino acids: CASSPSFGNQPQHF.

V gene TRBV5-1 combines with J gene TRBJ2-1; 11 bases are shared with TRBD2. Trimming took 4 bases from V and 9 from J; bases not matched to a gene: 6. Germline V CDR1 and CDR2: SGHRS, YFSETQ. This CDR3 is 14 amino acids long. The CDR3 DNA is TGCGCCAGCAGCATAGCCGGGACTAGCGGTGAGCAGTTCTTC. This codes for CASSIAGTSGEQFF.

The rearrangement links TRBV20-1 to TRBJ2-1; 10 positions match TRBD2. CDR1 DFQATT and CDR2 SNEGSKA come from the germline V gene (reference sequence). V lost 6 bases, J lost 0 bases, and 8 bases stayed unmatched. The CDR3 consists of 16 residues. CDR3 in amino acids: CSATRTSGISYNEQFF. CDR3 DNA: TGCAGTGCCACTAGGACTAGCGGAATCTCCTACAATGAGCAGTTCTTC.

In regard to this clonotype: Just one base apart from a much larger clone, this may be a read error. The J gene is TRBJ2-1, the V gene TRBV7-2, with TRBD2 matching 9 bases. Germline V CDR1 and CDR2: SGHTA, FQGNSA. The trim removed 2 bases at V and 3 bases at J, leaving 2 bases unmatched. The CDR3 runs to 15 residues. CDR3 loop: CASSLLAGIYNEQFF. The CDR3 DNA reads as TGTGCCAGCAGCTTACTAGCGGGAATCTACAATGAGCAGTTCTTC.

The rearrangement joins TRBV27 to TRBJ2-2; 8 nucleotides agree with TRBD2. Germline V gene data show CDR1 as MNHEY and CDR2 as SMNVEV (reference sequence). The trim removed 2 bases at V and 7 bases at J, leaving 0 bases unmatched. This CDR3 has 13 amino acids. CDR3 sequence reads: CASSLREGGELFF. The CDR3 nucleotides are TGTGCCAGCAGTTTACGGGAGGGCGGGGAGCTGTTTTTT.

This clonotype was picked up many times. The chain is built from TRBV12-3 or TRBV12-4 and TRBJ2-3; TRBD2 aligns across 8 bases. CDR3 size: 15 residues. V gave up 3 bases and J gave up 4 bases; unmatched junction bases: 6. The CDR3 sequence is CASSFSGIVADTQYF. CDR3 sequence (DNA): TGTGCCAGCAGTTTTAGCGGGATCGTCGCAGATACGCAGTATTTT.

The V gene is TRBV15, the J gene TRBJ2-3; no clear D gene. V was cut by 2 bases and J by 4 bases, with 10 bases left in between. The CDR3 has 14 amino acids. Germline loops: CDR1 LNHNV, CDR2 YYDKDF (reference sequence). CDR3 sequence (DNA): TGTGCCACCAGCAGACGTCTGACCGCAGATACGCAGTATTTT. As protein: CATSRRLTADTQYF. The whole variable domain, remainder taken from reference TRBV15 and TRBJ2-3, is DAMVIQNPRYQVTQFGKPVTLSCSQTLNHNVMYWYQQKSSQAPKLLFHYYDKDFNNEADTPDNFQSRRPNTSFCFLDIRSPGLGDTAMYLCATSRRLTADTQYFGPGTRLTVL.

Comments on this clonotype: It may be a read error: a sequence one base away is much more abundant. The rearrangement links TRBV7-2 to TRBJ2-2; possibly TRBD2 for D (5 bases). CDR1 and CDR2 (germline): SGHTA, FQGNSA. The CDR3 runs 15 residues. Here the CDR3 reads CASSLWERNIGELFF. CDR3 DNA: TGTGCCAGCAGCTTGTGGGAGCGGAACATCGGGGAGCTGTTTTTT.

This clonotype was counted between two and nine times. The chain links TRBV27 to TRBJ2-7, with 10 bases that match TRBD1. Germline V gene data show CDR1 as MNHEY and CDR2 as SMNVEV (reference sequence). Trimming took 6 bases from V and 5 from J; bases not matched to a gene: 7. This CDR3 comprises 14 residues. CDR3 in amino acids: CASRPGTGVHEQYF. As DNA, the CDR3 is TGTGCCAGCAGACCCGGGACAGGGGTCCACGAGCAGTACTTC.